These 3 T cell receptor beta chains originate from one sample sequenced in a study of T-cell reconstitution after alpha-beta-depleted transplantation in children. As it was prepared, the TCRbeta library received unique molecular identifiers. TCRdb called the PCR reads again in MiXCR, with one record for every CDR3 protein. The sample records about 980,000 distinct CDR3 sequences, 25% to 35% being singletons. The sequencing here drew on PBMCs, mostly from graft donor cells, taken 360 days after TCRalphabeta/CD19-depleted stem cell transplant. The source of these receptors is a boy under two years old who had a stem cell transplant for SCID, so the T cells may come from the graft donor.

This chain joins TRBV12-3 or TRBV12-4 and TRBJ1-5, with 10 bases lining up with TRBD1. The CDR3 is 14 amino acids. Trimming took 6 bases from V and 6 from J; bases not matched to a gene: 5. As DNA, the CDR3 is TGTGCCAGCAGCCCCGGGACAGGGGCTCAGCCCCAGCATTTT. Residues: CASSPGTGAQPQHF.

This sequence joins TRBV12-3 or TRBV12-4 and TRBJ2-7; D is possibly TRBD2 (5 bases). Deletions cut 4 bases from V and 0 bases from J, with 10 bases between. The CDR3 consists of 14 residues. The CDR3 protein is CASSWWESSYEQYF. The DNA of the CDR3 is TGTGCCAGCAGTTGGTGGGAGAGCTCCTACGAGCAGTACTTC.

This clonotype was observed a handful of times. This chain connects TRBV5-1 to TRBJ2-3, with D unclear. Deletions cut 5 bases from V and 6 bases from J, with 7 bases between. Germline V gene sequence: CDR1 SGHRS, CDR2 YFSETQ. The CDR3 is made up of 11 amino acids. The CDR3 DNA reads TGCGCCAGCAGAGCATCGGATACGCAGTATTTT. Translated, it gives CASRASDTQYF.